This TCR beta chain was sequenced for a study of T cell repertoires in cytomegalovirus infection. About the research overall: CMV infection and matching HLA type were both indicated by public TCR beta signatures.

TCRdb analysed the reads with MiXCR anew, one entry per CDR3 protein. The table includes around 6,000 distinct CDR3 sequences, around 50% detected once. About this clonotype: Its antigen is unidentified.

Study results and limitations: What dominated the ex vivo response were HLA-C-restricted CMV-specific TCR beta clonotypes. Identification of carriers of CMV plus the relevant HLA was achieved through cumulative public TCR beta family frequency.

V was cut by 2 bases and J by 1 base, with 5 bases left in between. This CDR3 has 13 amino acids. The clonotype comes from a human donor in good health (CMV status not recorded). Some clones in this sample may be carry-over from other donors' samples. The specimen sequenced was PBMCs, sequenced either directly or after in vitro stimulation (not recorded which). V and J are TRBV12-3 or TRBV12-4 and TRBJ1-1; D remains ambiguous. The CDR3 is CASSLKKNTEAFF. In DNA form, the CDR3 reads TGTGCCAGCAGTTTAAAAAAGAACACTGAAGCTTTCTTT.